The 21 T cell receptor beta chains reported below all come from one sample, sequenced in a study of cytomegalovirus exposure and HLA in healthy donors. Primers: 60 Vbeta forward and 13 Jbeta reverse. Profiling relied on immunoSEQ multiplex PCR, and the TCRdb table lists in-frame clones only, not all of them. This table holds about 130,000 clones, around 83% found once. The sequenced sample consisted of PBMCs. These receptors were taken from a girl aged 2 to 10 in good health and CMV-seronegative.

The chain joins TRBV4-1 to TRBJ1-1; D gene ambiguous. The germline gives CDR1 MGHRA, CDR2 YSYEKL. Between the trimmed V and J ends, which lost 3 bases and 5 bases, there was a span of 7 bases. The CDR3 has 12 amino acids. CDR3 bases: TGCGCCAGCAGCCAGGCGGGGACTGAAGCTTTCTTT. Amino acid sequence: CASSQAGTEAFF.

V usage is TRBV5-1 and J usage is TRBJ1-1; D not resolved. V was shortened by 3 bases and J by 6 bases, with 9 bases between the two germline ends. Germline CDR1 and CDR2: SGHRS and YFSETQ. The CDR3 consists of 12 residues. CDR3 in DNA: TGCGCCAGCAGCTATTTGGGAGCTGAAGCTTTCTTT. Protein sequence: CASSYLGAEAFF.

The gene calls are TRBV2 and TRBJ2-7, with TRBD1 identical over 7 bases. CDR1 SNHLY and CDR2 FYNNEI come from the germline V gene. This CDR3 has 15 amino acids. J gave up 5 bases and V 5 bases, and 12 bases lay outside the gene matches. The CDR3 DNA reads as TGTGCCAGCAGTCAGTCTACCAGGGGGACAAACGAGCAGTACTTC. Protein sequence: CASSQSTRGTNEQYF.

The chain couples TRBV29-1 to TRBJ1-5; TRBD1 is a possible D gene (5 bases). Trimming removed 4 bases at V and 7 bases at J, with 14 bases between. Per germline, CDR1 SQVTM and CDR2 ANQGSEA. The CDR3 contains 13 residues. Written as DNA, the CDR3 is TGCAGCGTTGGATTGGGGGGGAACCAGCCCCAGCATTTT. The encoded protein is CSVGLGGNQPQHF.

V and J are TRBV18 and TRBJ1-1, with 7 bases lining up with TRBD1. There are 15 residues in the CDR3. Germline V gene data show CDR1 as KGHSH and CDR2 as LQKENI. J gave up 5 bases and V 3 bases, and 9 bases lay outside the gene matches. CDR3 residues: CASSPLTGRRTEAFF. The CDR3 coding sequence is TGTGCCAGCTCACCTCTGACAGGGAGGAGGACTGAAGCTTTCTTT.

Written as DNA, the CDR3 is TGTGCCAGCAGCTTAGACCGCGGGGGGGCGTCCTACAATGAGCAGTTCTTC. It codes for CASSLDRGGASYNEQFF. The V and J genes are TRBV13 and TRBJ2-1; 9 bases are a match to TRBD2. CDR3 length: 17 residues. V shed 1 base and J 1 base; nucleotides not matched to a gene: 5. Germline values: CDR1 PRHDT, CDR2 FYEKMQ (reference sequence).

The chain couples TRBV7-9 to TRBJ2-7, with a tentative D call TRBD2 (6 bases). Germline V CDR1 and CDR2: SEHNR, FQNEAQ (reference sequence). The CDR3 loop spans 16 amino acids. The germline V and J ends were trimmed by 3 bases and 2 bases, with 17 bases remaining between them. CDR3 in amino acids: CASSFTGRGDTYEQYF. The CDR3 nucleotides read TGTGCCAGCAGCTTTACTGGGCGGGGTGACACCTACGAGCAGTACTTC.

The chain employs TRBV5-1 and TRBJ2-7; 10 bases match TRBD2. Per the germline V gene, CDR1 is SGHRS and CDR2 is YFSETQ. Trimming removed 3 bases from V and 5 bases from J; junction bases left unmatched: 11. CDR3 length: 16 amino acids. This CDR3 is CASSWGGASGSDEQYF. CDR3 nucleotide sequence: TGCGCCAGCAGCTGGGGAGGGGCTAGCGGGAGTGACGAGCAGTACTTC. Supplemented by reference TRBV5-1 and TRBJ2-7, the full variable domain reads KAGVTQTPRYLIKTRGQQVTLSCSPISGHRSVSWYQQTPGQGLQFLFEYFSETQRNKGNFPGRFSGRQFSNSRSEMNVSTLELGDSALYLCASSWGGASGSDEQYFGPGTRLTVT.

The V gene is TRBV10-1, the J gene TRBJ2-2; possible D gene TRBD1, 6 bases. CDR1 is WNHNN, CDR2 SYGVQD, per germline (reference sequence). The V end was cut by 6 bases, the J end by 1 base, with 9 bases between. The CDR3 loop spans 14 amino acids. This CDR3 reads CASRPGQNTGELFF. In DNA, the CDR3 is TGCGCCAGCAGACCGGGACAGAACACCGGGGAGCTGTTTTTT.

The rearrangement joins TRBV6-1 to TRBJ1-6; 7 bases map to TRBD1. The J segment lost 8 bases and the V segment lost 4 bases, leaving 11 bases of the junction unmatched. Germline V gene lookup returns CDR1 MNHNS and CDR2 SASEGT. The CDR3 is 16 residues long. DNA for the CDR3: TGTGCCAGCAGTGCTGCTCTAGGGGGCTCCGATTCACCCCTCCACTTT. Its protein product is CASSAALGGSDSPLHF.

This clone has a handful of counts. The chain joins TRBV6-6 to TRBJ2-3; TRBD2 matches 8 bases. Trimming cost V 2 bases and J 1 base; bases outside gene matches: 2. The CDR3 loop spans 15 amino acids. The V gene's germline CDR1 is MNHNY and CDR2 SVGAGI (reference sequence). CDR3 nucleotide sequence: TGTGCCAGCAGTTACGGAGCGGGAGGCACAGATACGCAGTATTTT. Protein sequence: CASSYGAGGTDTQYF.

The chain uses TRBV7-9 and TRBJ1-5; D gene uncertain. With 1 base removed from V and 7 bases from J, the gap between germline ends came to 5 bases. The length of the CDR3 is 12 residues. The germline gives CDR1 SEHNR, CDR2 FQNEAQ (reference sequence). CDR3 coding DNA: TGTGCCAGCAGCTTAGGGCCCCAGCCCCAGCATTTT. As protein: CASSLGPQPQHF.

The V call is TRBV9, the J call TRBJ2-6, with D possibly TRBD2 on 5 matching bases. CDR1 is SGDLS, CDR2 YYNGEE, per germline. Trimming took off 4 bases at V and 0 bases at J, with 8 bases between the two ends. The CDR3 is 15 amino acids. CDR3 coding DNA: TGTGCCAGCAGCTGGGAGAGCTCTGGGGCCAACGTCCTGACTTTC. Residues: CASSWESSGANVLTF.

This rearrangement joins TRBV6-6 to TRBJ1-1, with D possibly matching TRBD1 (6 bases). Trimming took off 10 bases at V and 1 base at J, with 13 bases between the two ends. There are 13 residues in the CDR3. Germline V lookup: CDR1 MNHNY, CDR2 SVGAGI (reference sequence). The DNA for the CDR3 is TGTGCCACGAAGGGACAATGGAACACTGAAGCTTTCTTT. This codes for CATKGQWNTEAFF.

The chain combines TRBV5-1 with TRBJ1-6; D is perhaps TRBD1 (6 bases). Per germline, CDR1 SGHRS and CDR2 YFSETQ. There are 15 residues in the CDR3. V was trimmed by 5 bases and J by 8 bases, leaving 17 bases between them. Here the CDR3 reads CASRGTGSPDSPLHF. CDR3 DNA: TGCGCCAGCAGGGGAACAGGGAGCCCAGATTCACCCCTCCACTTT.

Details on this clone: The sample contains more than one DNA sequence encoding this CDR3. In DNA form, the CDR3 reads TGCGCCAGCAGCTTGGGACAGGGCGGCTACACCTTC. Translating gives CASSLGQGGYTF. The V gene is TRBV5-1, the J gene TRBJ1-2, with TRBD1 matching 7 bases. The CDR3 totals 12 residues. Looked up from germline, CDR1 is SGHRS and CDR2 is YFSETQ. The trim removed 0 bases at V and 8 bases at J, leaving 1 base unmatched.

The chain carries TRBV19 and TRBJ2-2; D perhaps matches TRBD1 (5 bases). This CDR3 has 13 residues. The V end lost 5 bases, the J end lost 5 bases, and 9 bases lay between the germline ends. CDR1 is LNHDA, CDR2 SQIVND, per germline (reference sequence). CDR3 sequence reads: CASSGRVTGELFF. In DNA form, the CDR3 reads TGTGCCAGTAGTGGCAGGGTTACCGGGGAGCTGTTTTTT.

J is TRBJ1-1 and V is TRBV28, with D perhaps matching TRBD1 (5 bases). V was clipped by 2 bases and J by 3 bases, with 10 bases between them. The CDR3 loop spans 14 amino acids. CDR1 is MDHEN and CDR2 is SYDVKM in the germline V gene. The CDR3 sequence: CASSLRGMHTEAFF. Written as DNA, the CDR3 is TGTGCCAGCAGTTTAAGGGGTATGCACACTGAAGCTTTCTTT.

The rearrangement links TRBV6-1 to TRBJ1-2, with 7 nucleotides matching TRBD1. The CDR3 has 13 amino acids. Trimming removed 2 bases from V and 5 bases from J; junction bases left unmatched: 2. Germline assignment: CDR1 MNHNS and CDR2 SASEGT. The CDR3 loop is CASSEFRGYGYTF. The CDR3 bases are TGTGCCAGCAGTGAATTCAGGGGGTATGGCTACACCTTC.

The chain links TRBV6-5 to TRBJ1-2, with 12 bases lining up with TRBD1. V was clipped by 4 bases and J by 4 bases; unmatched bases: 7. Germline assignment: CDR1 MNHEY and CDR2 SVGAGI. The CDR3 contains 16 residues. The CDR3 nucleotides are TGTGCCAGCAGTTTTGAGGGGACAGGGGGCGTCTATGGCTACACCTTC. Residues: CASSFEGTGGVYGYTF.

This sequence joins TRBV7-9 and TRBJ2-3, with D possibly matching TRBD2 (6 bases). In germline, CDR1 is SEHNR, CDR2 FQNEAQ (reference sequence). This CDR3 has 15 residues. The V end was cut by 10 bases, the J end by 1 base, with 18 bases between. The CDR3 nucleotides are TGTGCCACCCCACTCCCGGGGGAAGGCACAGATACGCAGTATTTT. Residues: CATPLPGEGTDTQYF.